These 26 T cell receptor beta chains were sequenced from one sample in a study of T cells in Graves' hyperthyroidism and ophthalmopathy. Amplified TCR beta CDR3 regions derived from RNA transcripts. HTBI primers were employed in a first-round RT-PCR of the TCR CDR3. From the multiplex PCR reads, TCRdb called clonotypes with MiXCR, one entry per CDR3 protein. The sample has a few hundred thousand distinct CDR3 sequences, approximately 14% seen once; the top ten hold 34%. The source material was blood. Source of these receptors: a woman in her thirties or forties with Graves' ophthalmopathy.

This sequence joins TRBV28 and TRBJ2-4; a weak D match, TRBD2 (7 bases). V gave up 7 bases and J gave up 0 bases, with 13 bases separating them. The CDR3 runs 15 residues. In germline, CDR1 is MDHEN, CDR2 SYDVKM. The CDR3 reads CASTGGGLAKNIQYF. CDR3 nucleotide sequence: TGTGCCAGCACTGGGGGGGGGCTAGCCAAAAACATTCAGTACTTC.

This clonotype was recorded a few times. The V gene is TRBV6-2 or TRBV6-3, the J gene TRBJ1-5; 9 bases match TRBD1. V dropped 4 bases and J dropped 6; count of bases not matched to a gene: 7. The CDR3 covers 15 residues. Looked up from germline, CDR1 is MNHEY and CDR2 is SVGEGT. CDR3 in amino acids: CASSFVQGAGQPQHF. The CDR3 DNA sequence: TGTGCCAGCAGTTTCGTACAGGGGGCGGGTCAGCCCCAGCATTTT.

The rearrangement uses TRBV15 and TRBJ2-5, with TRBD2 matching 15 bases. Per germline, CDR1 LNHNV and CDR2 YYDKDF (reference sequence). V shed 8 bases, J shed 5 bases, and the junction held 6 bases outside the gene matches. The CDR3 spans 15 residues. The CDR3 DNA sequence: TGTGCCACCGGACTAGCGGGGGGGCCGGGGGAGACCCAGTACTTC. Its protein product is CATGLAGGPGETQYF.

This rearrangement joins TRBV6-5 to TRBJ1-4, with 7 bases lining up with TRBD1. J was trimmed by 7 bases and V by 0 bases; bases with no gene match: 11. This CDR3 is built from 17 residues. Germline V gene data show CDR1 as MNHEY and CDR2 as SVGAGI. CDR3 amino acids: CASSYSIFSDRAEKLFF. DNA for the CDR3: TGTGCCAGCAGTTACTCGATTTTTTCCGACAGGGCTGAAAAACTGTTTTTT.

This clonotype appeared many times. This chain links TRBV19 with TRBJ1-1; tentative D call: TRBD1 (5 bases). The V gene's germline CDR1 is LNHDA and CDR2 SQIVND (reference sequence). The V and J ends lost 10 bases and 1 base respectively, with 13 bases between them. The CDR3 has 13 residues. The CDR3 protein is CAISPGGNTEAFF. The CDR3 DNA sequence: TGTGCCATTTCGCCTGGGGGGAACACTGAAGCTTTCTTT.

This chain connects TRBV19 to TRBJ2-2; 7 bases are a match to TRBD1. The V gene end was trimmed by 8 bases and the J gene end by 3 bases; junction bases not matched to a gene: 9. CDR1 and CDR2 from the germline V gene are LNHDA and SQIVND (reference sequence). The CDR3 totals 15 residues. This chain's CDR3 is CASRKGQGDTGELFF. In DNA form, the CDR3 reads TGTGCCAGTCGGAAGGGGCAGGGGGACACCGGGGAGCTGTTTTTT.

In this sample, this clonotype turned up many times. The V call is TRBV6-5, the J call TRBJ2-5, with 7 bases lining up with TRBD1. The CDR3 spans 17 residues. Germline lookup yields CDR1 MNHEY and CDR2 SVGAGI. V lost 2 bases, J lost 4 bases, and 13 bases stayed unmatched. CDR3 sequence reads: CASSYNHQRGGGETQYF. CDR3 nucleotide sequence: TGTGCCAGCAGTTACAACCACCAACGAGGGGGCGGAGAGACCCAGTACTTC.

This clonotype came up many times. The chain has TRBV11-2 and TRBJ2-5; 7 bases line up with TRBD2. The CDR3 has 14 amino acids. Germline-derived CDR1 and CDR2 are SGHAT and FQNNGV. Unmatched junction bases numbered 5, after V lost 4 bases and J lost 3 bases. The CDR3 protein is CASSSSGRKETQYF. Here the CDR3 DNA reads TGTGCCAGCAGCTCGTCCGGGAGGAAAGAGACCCAGTACTTC.

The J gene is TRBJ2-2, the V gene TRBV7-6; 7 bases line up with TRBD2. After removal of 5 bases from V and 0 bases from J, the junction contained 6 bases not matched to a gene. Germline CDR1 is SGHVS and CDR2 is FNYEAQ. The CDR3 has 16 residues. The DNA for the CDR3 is TGTGCCAGCAGCGGTTTGGGGGGGGCGAACACCGGGGAGCTGTTTTTT. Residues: CASSGLGGANTGELFF. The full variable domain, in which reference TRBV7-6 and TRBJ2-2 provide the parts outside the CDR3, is GAGVSQSPRYKVTKRGQDVALRCDPISGHVSLYWYRQALGQGPEFLTYFNYEAQQDKSGLPNDRFSAERPEGSISTLTIQRTEQRDSAMYRCASSGLGGANTGELFFGEGSRLTVL.

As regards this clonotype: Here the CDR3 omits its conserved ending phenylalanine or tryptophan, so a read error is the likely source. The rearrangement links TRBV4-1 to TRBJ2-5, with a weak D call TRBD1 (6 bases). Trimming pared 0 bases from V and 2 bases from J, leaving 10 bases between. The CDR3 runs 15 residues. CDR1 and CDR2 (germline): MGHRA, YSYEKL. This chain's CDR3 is CASSQDWGQQETQYL. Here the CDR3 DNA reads TGCGCCAGCAGCCAAGATTGGGGGCAGCAAGAGACCCAGTACCTC.

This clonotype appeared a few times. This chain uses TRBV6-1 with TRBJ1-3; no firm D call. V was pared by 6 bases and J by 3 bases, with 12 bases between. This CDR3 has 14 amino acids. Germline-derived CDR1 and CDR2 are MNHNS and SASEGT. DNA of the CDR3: TGTGCCAGCAGGCCCAGCTTTTTTGGAAACACCATATATTTT. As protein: CASRPSFFGNTIYF.

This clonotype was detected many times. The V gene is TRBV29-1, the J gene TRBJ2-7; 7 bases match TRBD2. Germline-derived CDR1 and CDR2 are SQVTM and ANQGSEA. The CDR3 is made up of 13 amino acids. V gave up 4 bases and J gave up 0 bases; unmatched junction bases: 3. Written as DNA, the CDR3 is TGCAGCGTTGTCAGCGGGAACTCCTACGAGCAGTACTTC. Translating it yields CSVVSGNSYEQYF.

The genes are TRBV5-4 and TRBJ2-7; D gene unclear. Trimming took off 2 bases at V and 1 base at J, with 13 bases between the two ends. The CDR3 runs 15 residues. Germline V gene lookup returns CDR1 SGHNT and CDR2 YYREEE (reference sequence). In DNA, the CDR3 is TGTGCCAGCAGCTTAGGGTCCCCCATTTCCTACGAGCAGTACTTC. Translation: CASSLGSPISYEQYF.

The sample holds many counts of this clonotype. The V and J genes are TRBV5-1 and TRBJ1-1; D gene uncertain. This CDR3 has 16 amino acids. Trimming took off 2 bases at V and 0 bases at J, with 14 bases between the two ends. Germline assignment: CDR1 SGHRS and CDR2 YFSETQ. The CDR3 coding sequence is TGCGCCAGCAGCTTAAACACAAGGGCGATGAACACTGAAGCTTTCTTT. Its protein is CASSLNTRAMNTEAFF.

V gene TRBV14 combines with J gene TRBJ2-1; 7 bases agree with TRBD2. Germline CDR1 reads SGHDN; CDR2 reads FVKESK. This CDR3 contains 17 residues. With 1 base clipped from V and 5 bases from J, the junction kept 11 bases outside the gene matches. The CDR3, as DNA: TGTGCCAGCAGCCAAGCTTGGGGGAGGGCCGGGGACAATGAGCAGTTCTTC. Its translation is CASSQAWGRAGDNEQFF.

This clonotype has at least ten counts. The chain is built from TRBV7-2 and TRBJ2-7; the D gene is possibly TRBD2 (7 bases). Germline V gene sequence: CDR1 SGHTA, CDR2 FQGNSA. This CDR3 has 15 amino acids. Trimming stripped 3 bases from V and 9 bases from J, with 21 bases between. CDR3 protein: CASSFLAAAEQGQYF. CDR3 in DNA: TGTGCCAGCAGCTTTCTAGCGGCAGCCGAACAGGGGCAGTACTTC.

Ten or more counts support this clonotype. CDR3 protein: CASSEGGIGWPQHF. The CDR3 nucleotides are TGTGCCAGCAGTGAAGGGGGCATCGGGTGGCCCCAGCATTTT. The chain is built from TRBV6-1 and TRBJ1-5; D possibly corresponds to TRBD1 (5 bases). Deletions cut 1 base from V and 9 bases from J, with 13 bases between. The CDR3 consists of 14 residues. CDR1 MNHNS and CDR2 SASEGT come from the germline V gene.

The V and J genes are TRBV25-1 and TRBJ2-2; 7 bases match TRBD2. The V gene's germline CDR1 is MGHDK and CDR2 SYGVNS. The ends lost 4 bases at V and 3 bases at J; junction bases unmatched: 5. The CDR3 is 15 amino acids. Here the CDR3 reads CASSVETSHTGELFF. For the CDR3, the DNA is TGTGCCAGCAGTGTTGAGACTAGCCACACCGGGGAGCTGTTTTTT.

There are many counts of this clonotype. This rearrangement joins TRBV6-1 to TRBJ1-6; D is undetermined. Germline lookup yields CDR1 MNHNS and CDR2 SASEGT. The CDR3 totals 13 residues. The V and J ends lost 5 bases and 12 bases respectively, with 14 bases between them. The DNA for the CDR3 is TGTGCCAGCAGTTATCGGCCCGGTGAACCCCTCCACTTT. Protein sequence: CASSYRPGEPLHF.

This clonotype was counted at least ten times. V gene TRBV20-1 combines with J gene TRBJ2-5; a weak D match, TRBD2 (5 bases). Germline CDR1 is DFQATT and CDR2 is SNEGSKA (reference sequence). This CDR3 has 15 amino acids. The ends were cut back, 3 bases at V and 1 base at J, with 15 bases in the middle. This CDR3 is CSARPQSGIQETQYF. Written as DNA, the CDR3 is TGCAGTGCTAGGCCCCAGTCGGGGATCCAAGAGACCCAGTACTTC.

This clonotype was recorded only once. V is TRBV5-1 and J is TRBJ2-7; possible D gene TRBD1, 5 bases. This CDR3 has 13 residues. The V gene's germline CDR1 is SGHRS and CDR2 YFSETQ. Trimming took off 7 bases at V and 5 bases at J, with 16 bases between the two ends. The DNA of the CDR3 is TGCGCCAGCGGGGCCTCCGGCCCGCACGAGCAGTACTTC. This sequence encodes CASGASGPHEQYF.

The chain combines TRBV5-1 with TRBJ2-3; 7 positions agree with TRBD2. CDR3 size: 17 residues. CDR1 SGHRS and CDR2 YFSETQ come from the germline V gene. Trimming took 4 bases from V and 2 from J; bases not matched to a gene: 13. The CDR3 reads CASSPEVTGGITDTQYF. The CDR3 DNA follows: TGCGCCAGCAGCCCGGAGGTAACGGGAGGAATCACAGATACGCAGTATTTT.

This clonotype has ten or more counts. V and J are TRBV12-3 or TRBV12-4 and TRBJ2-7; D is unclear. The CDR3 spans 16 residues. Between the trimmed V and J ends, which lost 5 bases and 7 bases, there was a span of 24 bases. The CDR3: CASSRLHQFGPREQYF. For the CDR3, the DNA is TGTGCCAGCAGTCGCCTTCACCAGTTCGGGCCTCGGGAGCAGTACTTC.

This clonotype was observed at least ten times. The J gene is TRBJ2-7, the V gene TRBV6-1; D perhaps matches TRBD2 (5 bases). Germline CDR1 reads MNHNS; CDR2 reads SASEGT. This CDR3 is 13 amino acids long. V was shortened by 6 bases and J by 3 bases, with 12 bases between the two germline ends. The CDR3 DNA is TGTGCCAGCAGGCCCGGGAACCGCTACGAGCAGTACTTC. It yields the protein CASRPGNRYEQYF.

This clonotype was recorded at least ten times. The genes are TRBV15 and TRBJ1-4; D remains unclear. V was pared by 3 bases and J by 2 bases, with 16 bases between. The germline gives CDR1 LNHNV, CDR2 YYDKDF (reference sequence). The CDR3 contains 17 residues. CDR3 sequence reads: CATSSRGFSRTNEKLFF. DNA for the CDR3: TGTGCCACCAGCAGCCGCGGGTTTAGTAGGACTAATGAAAAACTGTTTTTT.

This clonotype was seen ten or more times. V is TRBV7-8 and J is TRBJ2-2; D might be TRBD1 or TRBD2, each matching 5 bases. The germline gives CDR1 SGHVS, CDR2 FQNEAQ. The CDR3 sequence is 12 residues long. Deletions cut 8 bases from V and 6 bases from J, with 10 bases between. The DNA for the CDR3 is TGTGCCAGCGGTCCGGGGCCCGGGGAGCTGTTTTTT. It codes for CASGPGPGELFF.